These 6 T cell receptor beta chains were sequenced from one sample in a study of cytomegalovirus exposure and HLA in healthy donors. Use of 60 Vbeta and 13 Jbeta primers characterized the PCR. Clones were sequenced by immunoSEQ multiplex PCR, and TCRdb holds only the in-frame ones, with some missing. Of approximately 130,000 clones listed, more than 80% were seen once; the top ten hold about 6.7%. The sequenced sample was PBMCs. The receptor set was obtained from a woman in her twenties or thirties in good health and CMV-seropositive.

The CDR3 reads CASSNGDTQYF. The CDR3 DNA sequence: TGTGCCAGCAGTAATGGCGATACGCAGTATTTT. The V and J genes are TRBV7-9 and TRBJ2-3; D call uncertain. The CDR3 is 11 residues long. Trimming cost V 6 bases and J 6 bases, with 7 bases left between them. Germline V CDR1 and CDR2: SEHNR, FQNEAQ (reference sequence).

The rearrangement uses TRBV9 and TRBJ1-2; D is undetermined. Germline CDR1 reads SGDLS; CDR2 reads YYNGEE. This CDR3 is built from 15 residues. V was trimmed by 2 bases and J by 2 bases, leaving 13 bases between them. The CDR3 DNA is TGTGCCAGCAGCGTCTCGGGATCCCACAACTATGGCTACACCTTC. This gives the protein CASSVSGSHNYGYTF. The variable domain in full, with the rest retrieved from reference TRBV9 and TRBJ1-2, is DSGVTQTPKHLITATGQRVTLRCSPRSGDLSVYWYQQSLDQGLQFLIQYYNGEERAKGNILERFSAQQFPDLHSELNLSSLELGDSALYFCASSVSGSHNYGYTFGSGTRLTVV.

The V call is TRBV11-2, the J call TRBJ2-1, with D possibly being TRBD2 (6 bases). Trimming stripped 3 bases from V and 0 bases from J, with 15 bases between. Per the germline V gene, CDR1 is SGHAT and CDR2 is FQNNGV. This CDR3 is built from 17 residues. CDR3 sequence reads: CASSFFRSGLSYNEQFF. The CDR3 DNA reads as TGTGCCAGCAGCTTTTTTCGTAGCGGACTCTCCTACAATGAGCAGTTCTTC.

The rearrangement uses TRBV28 and TRBJ2-1; a possible D gene is TRBD2 (7 bases). V shed 5 bases and J shed 2 bases, with 19 bases lying between them. CDR3 length equals 17 residues. The germline V gene has CDR1 MDHEN and CDR2 SYDVKM. The CDR3 DNA follows: TGTGCCAGCAGTAACCCCAATAGGGGGAGGGCCTACAATGAGCAGTTCTTC. Protein sequence: CASSNPNRGRAYNEQFF.

This clone was recorded once. This rearrangement joins TRBV4-2 to TRBJ1-5, with 11 positions matching TRBD1. This CDR3 is built from 16 residues. Germline V gene sequence: CDR1 LGHNA, CDR2 YNFKEQ. V was pared by 4 bases and J by 8 bases, with 10 bases of the junction left unmatched. In nucleotides, the CDR3 is TGTGCCAGCAGCCCCCGCCAGGGACAGGGGGTAGAGCCCCAGCATTTT. Protein sequence: CASSPRQGQGVEPQHF.

The rearrangement uses TRBV30 and TRBJ1-1; D gene ambiguous. Trimming cost V 3 bases and J 10 bases, with 18 bases left between them. Germline CDR1 reads GTSNPN; CDR2 reads SVGIG (reference sequence). The CDR3 is 13 residues long. CDR3 sequence: CAWRLDAPHGAFF. CDR3 DNA sequence: TGTGCCTGGAGACTAGACGCTCCCCATGGAGCTTTCTTT.